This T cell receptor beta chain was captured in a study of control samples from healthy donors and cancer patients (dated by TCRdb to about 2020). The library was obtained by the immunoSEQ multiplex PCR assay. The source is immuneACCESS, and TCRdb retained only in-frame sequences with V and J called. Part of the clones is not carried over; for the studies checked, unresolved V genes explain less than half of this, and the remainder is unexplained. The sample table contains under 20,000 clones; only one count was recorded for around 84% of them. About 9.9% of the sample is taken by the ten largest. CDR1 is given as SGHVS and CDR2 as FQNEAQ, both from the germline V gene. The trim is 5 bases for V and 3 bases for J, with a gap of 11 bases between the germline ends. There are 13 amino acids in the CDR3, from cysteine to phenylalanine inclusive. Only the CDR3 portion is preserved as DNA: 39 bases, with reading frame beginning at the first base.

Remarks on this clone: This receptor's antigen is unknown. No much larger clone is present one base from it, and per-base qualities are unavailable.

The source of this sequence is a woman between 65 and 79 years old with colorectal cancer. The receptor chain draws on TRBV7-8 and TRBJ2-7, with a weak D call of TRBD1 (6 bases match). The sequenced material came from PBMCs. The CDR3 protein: CASSQTGNYEQYF. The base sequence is TGTGCCAGCAGCCAGACAGGAAACTACGAGCAGTACTTC.